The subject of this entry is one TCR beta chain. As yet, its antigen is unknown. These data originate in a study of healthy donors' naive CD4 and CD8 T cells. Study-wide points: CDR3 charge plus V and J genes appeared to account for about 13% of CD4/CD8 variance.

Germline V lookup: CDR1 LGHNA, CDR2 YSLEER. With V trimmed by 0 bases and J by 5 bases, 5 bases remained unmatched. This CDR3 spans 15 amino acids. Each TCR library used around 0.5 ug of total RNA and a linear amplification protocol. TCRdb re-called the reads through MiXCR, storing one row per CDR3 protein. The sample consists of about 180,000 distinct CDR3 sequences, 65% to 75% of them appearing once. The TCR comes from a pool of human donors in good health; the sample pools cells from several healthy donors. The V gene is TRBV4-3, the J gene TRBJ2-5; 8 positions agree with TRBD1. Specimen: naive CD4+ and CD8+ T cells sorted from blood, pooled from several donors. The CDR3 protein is CASSQDRTGLETQYF. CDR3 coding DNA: TGCGCCAGCAGCCAAGACCGGACAGGGCTGGAGACCCAGTACTTC.